This entry lists 22 T cell receptor beta chains sequenced from one sample in a study of T cell repertoires in cytomegalovirus infection. These receptors have no known antigen. One entry per CDR3 protein results from TCRdb running MiXCR on the reads. Of about 770,000 distinct CDR3 sequences in the sample, about 29% were seen once. The sample consisted of cultured CD8+ T cells from PBMCs, taken from culture after CMV antigen stimulation. The source is a human donor in good health (CMV status not recorded). Some clones in this sample may be carry-over from other donors' samples.

This clonotype appeared a few times. The CDR3 coding sequence is TGTGCCAGCAATGTGGTTGGGGGGGCCACCAATGAGCAGTTCTTC. Encoded protein: CASNVVGGATNEQFF. V is TRBV7-9 and J is TRBJ2-1; the D gene is possibly TRBD2 (7 bases). Trimming shortened V by 7 bases and J by 6 bases, and 19 bases separated the two germline ends. The CDR3 has 15 residues. Per the germline V gene, CDR1 is SEHNR and CDR2 is FQNEAQ (reference sequence).

The rearrangement joins TRBV7-9 to TRBJ2-1, with TRBD1 matching 7 bases. Losses at the gene ends were 1 base for V and 10 bases for J; bases not matched to a gene: 7. Germline CDR1 SEHNR, CDR2 FQNEAQ (reference sequence). The CDR3 is 14 amino acids. The CDR3 nucleotides read TGTGCCAGCAGCTTAGAACAGGGGCTGGAAGAGCAGTTCTTC. Protein product: CASSLEQGLEEQFF.

This clonotype turned up a few times. The chain employs TRBV5-5 and TRBJ2-1, with TRBD1 matching 10 bases. V was clipped by 7 bases and J by 6 bases; unmatched bases: 10. CDR1 and CDR2 from the germline V gene are SGHKS and YYEKEE (reference sequence). The CDR3 consists of 15 residues. The CDR3 is CASGPPGTGVNEQFF. DNA for the CDR3: TGTGCCAGCGGGCCACCCGGGACAGGGGTCAATGAGCAGTTCTTC.

The chain is built from TRBV27 and TRBJ1-5; TRBD1 agrees at 10 bases. This CDR3 is built from 15 residues. J was trimmed by 5 bases and V by 7 bases; bases with no gene match: 8. Germline CDR1 reads MNHEY; CDR2 reads SMNVEV (reference sequence). DNA of the CDR3: TGTGCCAGCAACCCGGGACAGGGGAATGATCAGCCCCAGCATTTT. Protein: CASNPGQGNDQPQHF.

The V gene is TRBV5-4, the J gene TRBJ1-6; possibly TRBD1 for D (5 bases). CDR1 is SGHNT, CDR2 YYREEE, per germline (reference sequence). V was cut by 8 bases and J by 7 bases, with 19 bases left in between. The CDR3 runs to 15 residues. In DNA form, the CDR3 reads TGTGCCAGGACCCTACTGGGGGAGTTGAATTCACCCCTCCACTTT. Its protein is CARTLLGELNSPLHF.

A few counts support this clonotype. The CDR3 loop is CASSLGQLGGDGYTF. The CDR3 nucleotides read TGTGCCAGCAGCCTGGGACAACTGGGTGGCGATGGCTACACCTTC. The rearrangement uses TRBV5-5 and TRBJ1-2, with a possible D match to TRBD1 (6 bases). The CDR3 loop spans 15 amino acids. The germline V gene encodes CDR1 SGHKS and CDR2 YYEKEE (reference sequence). V gave up 4 bases and J gave up 6 bases, with 19 bases separating them.

The chain uses TRBV20-1 and TRBJ2-1; 7 positions agree with TRBD1. The CDR3 sequence is 13 residues long. Germline V gene data show CDR1 as DFQATT and CDR2 as SNEGSKA (reference sequence). Trimming at V came to 4 bases and at J to 4 bases, leaving 4 bases not matched to a gene. CDR3 sequence reads: CSAKGTAYNEQFF. The CDR3 coding sequence is TGCAGTGCTAAGGGGACAGCTTACAATGAGCAGTTCTTC.

V gene TRBV20-1 combines with J gene TRBJ2-7; 7 bases fit TRBD2. Germline lookup yields CDR1 DFQATT and CDR2 SNEGSKA (reference sequence). J lost 2 bases, V lost 3 bases, and 7 bases had no gene match. The CDR3 has 14 residues. The chain's CDR3 is CSASKRDGAYEQYF. The CDR3 coding sequence is TGCAGTGCTAGTAAGCGGGACGGGGCCTACGAGCAGTACTTC.

The chain joins TRBV6-5 to TRBJ2-3; maybe TRBD2 (6 bases). V was shortened by 4 bases and J by 4 bases, with 18 bases between the two germline ends. The CDR3 loop spans 16 amino acids. The V gene's germline CDR1 is MNHEY and CDR2 SVGAGI. In DNA form, the CDR3 reads TGTGCCAGCAGTTCCGCGGGGAGACACCCTGCAGATACGCAGTATTTT. Encoded protein: CASSSAGRHPADTQYF.

The V and J genes are TRBV24-1 and TRBJ2-1; 10 bases are shared with TRBD1. Germline V gene data show CDR1 as KGHDR and CDR2 as SFDVKD. CDR3 size: 15 residues. Trimming cost V 5 bases and J 9 bases; bases outside gene matches: 9. This chain's CDR3 is CATSGLTGGLGEQFF. In DNA, the CDR3 is TGTGCCACCAGTGGCCTGACAGGGGGCTTGGGTGAGCAGTTCTTC.

This clonotype showed up just a few times. The chain employs TRBV7-6 and TRBJ2-7; D is unresolved. Deletions cut 0 bases from V and 0 bases from J, with 6 bases between. Germline CDR1 and CDR2: SGHVS and FNYEAQ. This CDR3 has 14 residues. CDR3 loop: CASSLAAASYEQYV. CDR3 nucleotide sequence: TGTGCCAGCAGCTTAGCGGCTGCCTCCTACGAGCAGTACGTC.

This clonotype came up a few times. The chain has TRBV6-2 or TRBV6-3 and TRBJ2-1; 12 bases align to TRBD2. Germline CDR1 is MNHEY and CDR2 is SVGEGT. J gave up 3 bases and V 4 bases, and 1 base lay outside the gene matches. The CDR3 has 15 residues. The CDR3: CASSWTSGDYNEQFF. CDR3 in DNA: TGTGCCAGCAGTTGGACTAGCGGGGACTACAATGAGCAGTTCTTC.

This clonotype came up many times. This chain links TRBV7-6 with TRBJ1-2; 10 nucleotides agree with TRBD1. Germline lookup yields CDR1 SGHVS and CDR2 FNYEAQ. With V trimmed by 1 base and J by 7 bases, 6 bases remained unmatched. This CDR3 spans 15 amino acids. For the CDR3, the DNA is TGTGCCAGCAGCTTAGAAGAGACAGGGGGCGGTGGCTACACCTTC. It encodes CASSLEETGGGGYTF.

The chain joins TRBV27 to TRBJ1-1; D remains ambiguous. V lost 5 bases to trimming and J lost 5 bases, with 12 bases between them. Germline V gene data show CDR1 as MNHEY and CDR2 as SMNVEV (reference sequence). The CDR3 is 13 amino acids. This CDR3 reads CASSPTAVTEAFF. The CDR3, as DNA: TGTGCCAGCAGTCCCACGGCTGTTACTGAAGCTTTCTTT.

The genes are TRBV15 and TRBJ2-3; no clear D. The germline gives CDR1 LNHNV, CDR2 YYDKDF (reference sequence). The CDR3 sequence is 13 residues long. Trimming pared 5 bases from V and 2 bases from J, leaving 8 bases between. The DNA of the CDR3 is TGTGCCACCAGCTTCCCCCACACAGATACGCAGTATTTT. Protein sequence: CATSFPHTDTQYF.

The chain links TRBV28 to TRBJ1-1; 9 bases match TRBD1. Germline-derived CDR1 and CDR2 are MDHEN and SYDVKM. The CDR3 has 17 amino acids. V was pared by 5 bases and J by 1 base, with 11 bases of the junction left unmatched. CDR3 DNA: TGTGCCAGCAGTCCCATTCCACAGGGGGCTGCGAACACTGAAGCTTTCTTT. Translation: CASSPIPQGAANTEAFF.

This clonotype was detected ten times or more. V gene TRBV7-9 combines with J gene TRBJ2-1; TRBD2 matches 12 bases. The CDR3 contains 18 residues. The junction had 11 bases not matched to a gene; V was cut back by 4 bases and J by 4 bases. Germline CDR1 reads SEHNR; CDR2 reads FQNEAQ (reference sequence). The CDR3 sequence is CASSWTSGARLLYNEQFF. The CDR3, as DNA: TGTGCCAGCAGCTGGACTAGCGGGGCCAGATTATTATACAATGAGCAGTTCTTC.

The table lists this clonotype with a few counts. The chain links TRBV11-3 to TRBJ1-1; unclear D gene. The CDR3 covers 14 residues. In germline, CDR1 is SGHNT, CDR2 YENEEA. Trimming left V 5 bases short and J 6 bases short, with 16 bases between. In DNA form, the CDR3 reads TGTGCCAGCAGCACTTCCCAAGGGCTCGCTGAAGCTTTCTTT. It codes for CASSTSQGLAEAFF.

This clonotype was picked up a small number of times. The V call is TRBV7-9, the J call TRBJ2-5; D gene uncertain. Between the trimmed V and J ends, which lost 5 bases and 5 bases, there was a span of 9 bases. Germline CDR1 is SEHNR and CDR2 is FQNEAQ (reference sequence). The CDR3 contains 12 residues. The CDR3 loop reads CASSPPMETQYF. In DNA, the CDR3 is TGTGCCAGCAGCCCCCCCATGGAGACCCAGTACTTC.

The genes are TRBV29-1 and TRBJ2-1, with 8 nucleotides matching TRBD2. CDR3 length: 14 amino acids. J gave up 2 bases and V 4 bases, and 4 bases lay outside the gene matches. CDR1 and CDR2 (germline): SQVTM, ANQGSEA. For the CDR3, the DNA is TGCAGCGTTGCCGGGGGGGCGGCCTACAATGAGCAGTTCTTC. Translation gives CSVAGGAAYNEQFF.

This clonotype was seen more than once but under ten times. The V and J genes are TRBV4-1 and TRBJ1-1; TRBD1 matches at 8 bases. This CDR3 has 14 amino acids. The germline V gene has CDR1 MGHRA and CDR2 YSYEKL. V shed 4 bases, J shed 3 bases, and the junction held 4 bases outside the gene matches. CDR3 in amino acids: CASSPLQGDTEAFF. The CDR3 DNA follows: TGCGCCAGCAGCCCGCTACAGGGGGACACTGAAGCTTTCTTT.

The chain recombines TRBV19 with TRBJ1-3, with D unclear. Germline values: CDR1 LNHDA, CDR2 SQIVND (reference sequence). V was trimmed by 3 bases and J by 0 bases, leaving 6 bases between them. The CDR3 runs 14 residues. This CDR3 reads CASSIGRSGNTIYF. Written as DNA, the CDR3 is TGTGCCAGTAGTATCGGGCGCTCTGGAAACACCATATATTTT. The variable domain in full, with the rest retrieved from reference TRBV19 and TRBJ1-3, is DGGITQSPKYLFRKEGQNVTLSCEQNLNHDAMYWYRQDPGQGLRLIYYSQIVNDFQKGDIAEGYSVSREKKESFPLTVTSAQKNPTAFYLCASSIGRSGNTIYFGEGSWLTVV.